This T cell receptor beta chain is from a study of blood T cell repertoires in COVID-19. The CDR3 spans 15 residues. The V gene end was trimmed by 2 bases and the J gene end by 7 bases; junction bases not matched to a gene: 8. Germline assignment: CDR1 SEHNR and CDR2 FQNEAQ (reference sequence). Using immunoSEQ multiplex PCR, the repertoire was profiled, and TCRdb retains in-frame clones only, with some absent. The sample has 200,000 to 250,000 clones; approximately 86% are singletons. The sequenced sample was peripheral blood. The sequence came from a woman in her 70s with active or convalescent COVID-19. The chain combines TRBV7-9 with TRBJ1-2; 9 bases fit TRBD1. CDR3 sequence reads: CASSLQAGQGSGYTF. The CDR3 DNA sequence: TGTGCCAGCAGCTTACAGGCGGGACAGGGATCTGGCTACACCTTC.